Following are 21 T cell receptor beta chains from one sample sequenced in a study of T-cell reconstitution after alpha-beta-depleted transplantation in children. Unique molecular identifiers were used to barcode this TCRbeta library. Each CDR3 protein is one row after TCRdb ran MiXCR on the PCR reads. The table has about 97,000 distinct CDR3 sequences, around 6% seen once; the top ten hold about 6%. The sample consisted of PBMCs, mostly from graft donor cells, taken 60 days after TCRalphabeta/CD19-depleted stem cell transplant. These receptors were collected from a female patient between 2 and 15 years old who had a stem cell transplant for Fanconi anemia, so the T cells may come from the graft donor.

This clonotype was seen more than once but under ten times. The chain combines TRBV7-3 with TRBJ2-3; 16 bases agree with TRBD2. This CDR3 has 19 residues. Trimming took 4 bases from V and 4 from J; bases not matched to a gene: 11. Germline CDR1 reads SGHTA; CDR2 reads FQGTGA. DNA of the CDR3: TGTGCCAGCAGCTCTCCCGGGACTAGCGGGAGGGTAGGTGCAGATACGCAGTATTTT. Its translation: CASSSPGTSGRVGADTQYF.

This clonotype appeared many times. The V call is TRBV20-1, the J call TRBJ2-5; perhaps TRBD2 as D (5 bases). Trimming shortened V by 1 base and J by 3 bases, and 6 bases separated the two germline ends. This CDR3 has 12 residues. Germline V gives CDR1 DFQATT, CDR2 SNEGSKA (reference sequence). The CDR3, as DNA: TGCAGTGCTAGAGCCGGGAAAGAGACCCAGTACTTC. Its translation is CSARAGKETQYF.

This clonotype was counted between two and nine times. The chain carries TRBV25-1 and TRBJ2-7, with D maybe TRBD1 (6 bases). Trimming pared 3 bases from V and 4 bases from J, leaving 16 bases between. CDR3 size: 15 residues. Per germline, CDR1 MGHDK and CDR2 SYGVNS. The CDR3 region is CASSDLRQAIYEQYF. The CDR3 DNA reads TGTGCCAGCAGTGACCTAAGACAGGCTATATACGAGCAGTACTTC.

In its sample, this clonotype was seen many times. J is TRBJ2-1 and V is TRBV9, with 7 positions matching TRBD2. The CDR3 contains 17 residues. Germline CDR1 is SGDLS and CDR2 is YYNGEE. Unmatched junction bases numbered 7, after V lost 0 bases and J lost 1 base. CDR3 bases: TGTGCCAGCAGCGTAGCCGGGACTAAATATTCCTACAATGAGCAGTTCTTC. Protein: CASSVAGTKYSYNEQFF.

This clonotype was picked up many times. The chain combines TRBV6-5 with TRBJ1-1; D ambiguous. V was pared by 6 bases and J by 8 bases, with 13 bases between. CDR3 length: 12 amino acids. Germline values: CDR1 MNHEY, CDR2 SVGAGI. The CDR3 loop is CASRQSRTEAFF. CDR3 in DNA: TGTGCCAGCAGGCAAAGCAGGACCGAAGCTTTCTTT.

This clonotype appeared many times. The rearrangement uses TRBV5-1 and TRBJ2-2; 9 bases align to TRBD2. Germline V gene data show CDR1 as SGHRS and CDR2 as YFSETQ. This CDR3 spans 18 amino acids. The V and J ends lost 4 bases and 2 bases, in that order; junction bases with no gene match: 12. In DNA, the CDR3 is TGCGCCAGCAGCGAGCTCCTAGCGGGAACATCTAACACCGGGGAGCTGTTTTTT. Protein: CASSELLAGTSNTGELFF.

The rearrangement joins TRBV20-1 to TRBJ2-3; D possibly corresponds to TRBD1 (6 bases). CDR3 size: 15 residues. Trimming took 4 bases from V and 6 from J, leaving 20 bases between them. CDR1 is DFQATT and CDR2 is SNEGSKA in the germline V gene (reference sequence). The chain's CDR3 is CSATGAGAHTDTQYF. CDR3 in DNA: TGCAGTGCTACGGGTGCAGGGGCCCATACCGATACGCAGTATTTT.

Ten or more counts support this clonotype. The J gene is TRBJ1-2, the V gene TRBV9; 10 positions match TRBD1. The CDR3 sequence is 15 residues long. J gave up 1 base and V 6 bases, and 6 bases lay outside the gene matches. CDR1 is SGDLS and CDR2 is YYNGEE in the germline V gene. CDR3 sequence reads: CASNRWDRGNYGYTF. The CDR3 nucleotides are TGTGCCAGCAACCGGTGGGACAGGGGTAACTATGGCTACACCTTC.

The CDR3 DNA follows: TGTGCCAGCAGCACCGGGGATTACACAGATACGCAGTATTTT. Its translation: CASSTGDYTDTQYF. The chain joins TRBV7-2 to TRBJ2-3, with a weak D call TRBD2 (5 bases). Trimming left V 5 bases short and J 2 bases short, with 11 bases between. Germline CDR1 reads SGHTA; CDR2 reads FQGNSA. This CDR3 region has 14 residues.

This clonotype was found many times. The chain recombines TRBV20-1 with TRBJ2-2, with 8 bases identical to TRBD1. Germline loops: CDR1 DFQATT, CDR2 SNEGSKA (reference sequence). After removal of 6 bases from V and 6 bases from J, the junction contained 12 bases not matched to a gene. The CDR3 runs 15 residues. The CDR3 here is CSATKRQGMPGELFF. As DNA, the CDR3 is TGCAGTGCAACGAAAAGACAGGGGATGCCCGGGGAGCTGTTTTTT.

This clonotype was found many times. The chain employs TRBV20-1 and TRBJ2-3, with 14 bases identical to TRBD2. The ends lost 3 bases at V and 6 bases at J; junction bases unmatched: 5. Germline V gene data show CDR1 as DFQATT and CDR2 as SNEGSKA (reference sequence). This CDR3 has 15 amino acids. The CDR3 here is CSASLGTSGGDTQYF. CDR3 nucleotides: TGCAGTGCTAGCTTGGGGACTAGCGGGGGTGATACGCAGTATTTT.

This clonotype was seen more than once but under ten times. The genes are TRBV5-1 and TRBJ2-5, with D possibly TRBD1 on 8 matching bases. Germline V lookup: CDR1 SGHRS, CDR2 YFSETQ. The CDR3 extends over 13 amino acids. The V gene lost 7 bases and the J gene lost 5 bases, with 15 bases spanning the gap. The CDR3 DNA reads as TGCGCCAGCCAAGGACAGGGAGGGGAGACCCAGTACTTC. This encodes CASQGQGGETQYF. The full variable domain, in which reference TRBV5-1 and TRBJ2-5 provide the parts outside the CDR3, is KAGVTQTPRYLIKTRGQQVTLSCSPISGHRSVSWYQQTPGQGLQFLFEYFSETQRNKGNFPGRFSGRQFSNSRSEMNVSTLELGDSALYLCASQGQGGETQYFGPGTRLLVL.

This clonotype has at least ten counts. The chain uses TRBV29-1 and TRBJ1-2; 7 bases line up with TRBD1. Losses at the gene ends were 1 base for V and 6 bases for J; bases not matched to a gene: 5. The CDR3 has 13 amino acids. The germline CDR1 and CDR2 sequences are SQVTM and ANQGSEA. The CDR3 reads CSVEVDRVNGYTF. The DNA for the CDR3 is TGCAGCGTTGAAGTCGACAGGGTAAATGGCTACACCTTC.

This clonotype has ten or more counts. In nucleotides, the CDR3 is TGTGCCAGCAGCGACAGGACTAGCGCGACAGATACGCAGTATTTT. Protein: CASSDRTSATDTQYF. This rearrangement joins TRBV9 to TRBJ2-3, with 9 bases aligning to TRBD2. Trimming removed 3 bases from V and 3 bases from J; junction bases left unmatched: 5. The CDR3 runs 15 residues. The germline V gene has CDR1 SGDLS and CDR2 YYNGEE.

The sample holds many counts of this clonotype. This chain connects TRBV11-2 to TRBJ1-2; D is possibly TRBD1 (5 bases). Trimming removed 0 bases at V and 4 bases at J, with 12 bases between. Germline CDR1 and CDR2: SGHAT and FQNNGV. The CDR3 length is 15 residues. The CDR3: CASSLDPWTPYGYTF. Written as DNA, the CDR3 is TGTGCCAGCAGCTTAGACCCCTGGACACCCTATGGCTACACCTTC.

The chain uses TRBV5-1 and TRBJ2-7; TRBD1 matches at 8 bases. After removal of 5 bases from V and 3 bases from J, the junction contained 4 bases not matched to a gene. In germline, CDR1 is SGHRS, CDR2 YFSETQ. CDR3 length: 13 amino acids. The DNA for the CDR3 is TGCGCCAGCAGGACAGGGGAGGACTACGAGCAGTACTTC. Protein sequence: CASRTGEDYEQYF.

This clonotype has a count of ten or more. The V and J genes are TRBV7-3 and TRBJ2-5; D may be TRBD1 or TRBD2 (5 bases each). V was shortened by 5 bases and J by 2 bases, with 12 bases between the two germline ends. This CDR3 is built from 14 residues. Germline CDR1 reads SGHTA; CDR2 reads FQGTGA. CDR3 DNA: TGTGCCAGCAGCCGAACCGGGGCACAAGAGACCCAGTACTTC. It encodes CASSRTGAQETQYF.

This clonotype was counted many times. The V call is TRBV20-1, the J call TRBJ2-3, with D maybe TRBD2 (6 bases). Germline CDR1 reads DFQATT; CDR2 reads SNEGSKA (reference sequence). CDR3 length: 15 amino acids. V was shortened by 0 bases and J by 1 base, with 11 bases between the two germline ends. The CDR3 region has the DNA TGCAGTGCTAGAGATCCGGGACTCCGCACAGATACGCAGTATTTT. This gives the protein CSARDPGLRTDTQYF.

This clonotype was counted ten times or more. The CDR3 nucleotides are TGTGCCAGCAGTGCGACAGGGGGCGTCGGGAAACTGTTTTTT. This codes for CASSATGGVGKLFF. The rearrangement joins TRBV6-1 to TRBJ1-4; the match to TRBD1 covers 10 bases. The CDR3 extends over 14 amino acids. V was clipped by 4 bases and J by 11 bases; unmatched bases: 7. Germline V lookup: CDR1 MNHNS, CDR2 SASEGT.

At least ten counts were recorded for this clonotype. The chain couples TRBV7-2 to TRBJ2-7, with 11 bases identical to TRBD2. CDR3 length equals 14 residues. J lost 6 bases, V lost 3 bases, and 4 bases had no gene match. CDR1 and CDR2 (germline): SGHTA, FQGNSA. The chain's CDR3 is CASSFSGGASEQYF. CDR3 bases: TGTGCCAGCAGCTTTAGCGGGGGGGCTTCCGAGCAGTACTTC.

The sample holds a few counts of this clonotype. J is TRBJ1-5 and V is TRBV28; D not certain. CDR3 length: 15 amino acids. Germline values: CDR1 MDHEN, CDR2 SYDVKM. The germline V and J ends were trimmed by 7 bases and 6 bases, with 19 bases remaining between them. In nucleotides, the CDR3 is TGTGCCAGCATTTTGTCCGGACGGTTCCTTCAGCCCCAGCATTTT. Translation gives CASILSGRFLQPQHF.